Listed below are T cell receptor beta chains from one sample, sequenced in a study of siplizumab effects on memory and regulatory T cells. The protocol was immunoSEQ multiplex PCR, while the TCRdb copy is restricted to in-frame clones and leaves out a portion. The data contain 80,000 to 130,000 clones, 85% to 95% of them singletons. Sequenced: Tregs sorted from blood. The receptors originated from a human donor in good health. Both conserved end residues are part of each CDR3. Fields, in order: CDR3 DNA, CDR3 protein, CDR3 length, clone size, V gene, J gene, D gene. A D gene is named only where the DNA matches it firmly. Clone size is stated in some rows and not others, as once, few, many or a class when expanded.

CDR3nt: TGTGCCAGCCGCCCCCAGGGGGGTTTAGACAATGAGCAGTTCTTC
CDR3aa: CASRPQGGLDNEQFF
len: 15
abundance: .
v_gene: TRBV27
j_gene: TRBJ2-1
d_gene: .

CDR3nt: TGCGCCAGCAGCTTGGATCTCTACGAGCAGTACTTC
CDR3aa: CASSLDLYEQYF
len: 12
abundance: once
v_gene: TRBV5-1
j_gene: TRBJ2-7
d_gene: .

CDR3nt: TGTGCCTGTCCCGGACCGACAGAGGCCGCTGGCTACACCTTC
CDR3aa: CACPGPTEAAGYTF
len: 14
abundance: .
v_gene: TRBV30
j_gene: TRBJ1-2
d_gene: .

CDR3nt: TGTGCCAGCAGCCCGATCGGAGGGAGAAGCTCTTACAATGAGCAGTTCTTC
CDR3aa: CASSPIGGRSSYNEQFF
len: 17
abundance: .
v_gene: TRBV11-2
j_gene: TRBJ2-1
d_gene: .

CDR3nt: TGCGCCAGCAGCATAACGACAGCCATGATACAAGAGACCCAGTACTTC
CDR3aa: CASSITTAMIQETQYF
len: 16
abundance: .
v_gene: TRBV5-1
j_gene: TRBJ2-5
d_gene: .

CDR3nt: TGTGCCAGCAGTTCCGACACGGGGCGCGGGTATTCACCCCTCCACTTT
CDR3aa: CASSSDTGRGYSPLHF
len: 16
abundance: .
v_gene: TRBV27
j_gene: TRBJ1-6
d_gene: .

CDR3nt: TGTGCCAGCAGCTTCGGGGGCTTTGACACTGAAGCTTTCTTT
CDR3aa: CASSFGGFDTEAFF
len: 14
abundance: .
v_gene: TRBV11-2
j_gene: TRBJ1-1
d_gene: .

CDR3nt: TGCAGCGTTGAAGATCGGACATTCTTC
CDR3aa: CSVEDRTFF
len: 9
abundance: once
v_gene: TRBV29-1
j_gene: TRBJ2-1
d_gene: .

CDR3nt: TGTGCCAGCAGTTTTGGGGAACCCTACGAGCAGTACTTC
CDR3aa: CASSFGEPYEQYF
len: 13
abundance: once
v_gene: TRBV28
j_gene: TRBJ2-7
d_gene: .

CDR3nt: TGTGCCAGCTCAAGAGGGGCATCCTCGTCTGAGCAGTTCTTC
CDR3aa: CASSRGASSSEQFF
len: 14
abundance: .
v_gene: TRBV18
j_gene: TRBJ2-1
d_gene: .

CDR3nt: TGTGCCAGCAGCCGCGGACAGTTATTTAACTATGGCTACACCTTC
CDR3aa: CASSRGQLFNYGYTF
len: 15
abundance: .
v_gene: TRBV11-2
j_gene: TRBJ1-2
d_gene: .

CDR3nt: TGCGCCAGCAAGTTCACGTACTCCGTATTAGAGACCCAGTACTTC
CDR3aa: CASKFTYSVLETQYF
len: 15
abundance: .
v_gene: TRBV5-1
j_gene: TRBJ2-5
d_gene: .

CDR3nt: TGTGCCACCAGCAGAGACCTAGCGGGAGGATTCCCCGCAGATACGCAGTATTTT
CDR3aa: CATSRDLAGGFPADTQYF
len: 18
abundance: .
v_gene: TRBV15
j_gene: TRBJ2-3
d_gene: TRBD2

CDR3nt: TGTGCCAGCAGGCCTGTATACGAGCAGTTCTTC
CDR3aa: CASRPVYEQFF
len: 11
abundance: .
v_gene: TRBV6-1
j_gene: TRBJ2-1
d_gene: .

CDR3nt: TGTGCCAGCAGAGAGGACAGGGGCGAGCTCTCCGGGGCCAACGTCCTGACTTTC
CDR3aa: CASREDRGELSGANVLTF
len: 18
abundance: .
v_gene: TRBV7-8
j_gene: TRBJ2-6
d_gene: TRBD1

CDR3nt: TGTGCCAGCAGGATGGGACAGGCCGCCAGTCGGCCCCAGCATTTT
CDR3aa: CASRMGQAASRPQHF
len: 15
abundance: .
v_gene: TRBV2
j_gene: TRBJ1-5
d_gene: TRBD1

CDR3nt: TGTGCCAGCAGCACAGATAAGACAGGGTTTCCGTTCTTC
CDR3aa: CASSTDKTGFPFF
len: 13
abundance: .
v_gene: TRBV6-1
j_gene: TRBJ2-1
d_gene: TRBD1

CDR3nt: TGTGCCAGCACCCCCCTGACTGGAAACACCATATATTTT
CDR3aa: CASTPLTGNTIYF
len: 13
abundance: .
v_gene: TRBV25-1
j_gene: TRBJ1-3
d_gene: .

CDR3nt: TGCGCCAGCAGCTTTTTCGGGACTAGCGGGAGGTCCTACAATGAGCAGTTCTTC
CDR3aa: CASSFFGTSGRSYNEQFF
len: 18
abundance: .
v_gene: TRBV5-1
j_gene: TRBJ2-1
d_gene: TRBD2

CDR3nt: TGTGCCAGCAGCCACCCCTTTACTAGCGGGAGGGACGAGCAGTACTTC
CDR3aa: CASSHPFTSGRDEQYF
len: 16
abundance: .
v_gene: TRBV11-2
j_gene: TRBJ2-7
d_gene: TRBD2

CDR3nt: TGTGCCAGCAGTCGACAGGGCCGCTACGAGCAGTACTTC
CDR3aa: CASSRQGRYEQYF
len: 13
abundance: .
v_gene: TRBV2
j_gene: TRBJ2-7
d_gene: TRBD1

CDR3nt: TGTGCCACCGCAGACGGTAGCTCCTATAATTCACCCCTCCACTTT
CDR3aa: CATADGSSYNSPLHF
len: 15
abundance: .
v_gene: TRBV27
j_gene: TRBJ1-6
d_gene: .

CDR3nt: TGTGCCAGTGACGGACCCGATAGCAATCAGCCCCAGCATTTT
CDR3aa: CASDGPDSNQPQHF
len: 14
abundance: .
v_gene: TRBV6-4
j_gene: TRBJ1-5
d_gene: .

CDR3nt: TGTGCCAGCAGTTATAGCGGGGCTGGAAACACCATATATTTT
CDR3aa: CASSYSGAGNTIYF
len: 14
abundance: .
v_gene: TRBV6-6
j_gene: TRBJ1-3
d_gene: .

CDR3nt: TGTGCCAGCAGCTTAAAATTGACTAGCGAGAACACCGGGGAGCTGTTTTTT
CDR3aa: CASSLKLTSENTGELFF
len: 17
abundance: .
v_gene: TRBV11-3
j_gene: TRBJ2-2
d_gene: TRBD2

CDR3nt: TGTGCCAGCAGCTTTACCCAGGGTCTTGGCAATCAGCCCCAGCATTTT
CDR3aa: CASSFTQGLGNQPQHF
len: 16
abundance: .
v_gene: TRBV7-8
j_gene: TRBJ1-5
d_gene: .

CDR3nt: TGTGCCAGTAGTATCCCTCGGAGGAAAGGAAGGTTAACCTATGGCTACACCTTC
CDR3aa: CASSIPRRKGRLTYGYTF
len: 18
abundance: .
v_gene: TRBV19
j_gene: TRBJ1-2
d_gene: .

CDR3nt: TGCGCCAGCAGCTTACAGGGCAATGAGCAGTTCTTC
CDR3aa: CASSLQGNEQFF
len: 12
abundance: .
v_gene: TRBV5-1
j_gene: TRBJ2-1
d_gene: .

CDR3nt: TGTGCCAGCAGCTTCTTCGGGAGGACCCCCTACGAGCAGTACTTC
CDR3aa: CASSFFGRTPYEQYF
len: 15
abundance: .
v_gene: TRBV11-2
j_gene: TRBJ2-7
d_gene: TRBD2

CDR3nt: TGTGCCAGCAGTGAGGGCCCTTCACTCTATGGCTACACCTTC
CDR3aa: CASSEGPSLYGYTF
len: 14
abundance: .
v_gene: TRBV2
j_gene: TRBJ1-2
d_gene: .

CDR3nt: TGTGCCTGCCCGGGACAGGGGGGGGATACGCAGTATTTT
CDR3aa: CACPGQGGDTQYF
len: 13
abundance: .
v_gene: TRBV9
j_gene: TRBJ2-3
d_gene: TRBD1

CDR3nt: TGTGCCAGCAGCCCCGGGCTTCCAAACTACGAGCAGTACTTC
CDR3aa: CASSPGLPNYEQYF
len: 14
abundance: .
v_gene: TRBV11-2
j_gene: TRBJ2-7
d_gene: .

CDR3nt: TGTGCCAGCAGCTCCGGGACAGGGGTAGGCAATGAGCAGTTCTTC
CDR3aa: CASSSGTGVGNEQFF
len: 15
abundance: .
v_gene: TRBV6-5
j_gene: TRBJ2-1
d_gene: TRBD1

CDR3nt: TGCAGCGTGCGGGAGCCCCGTCTTAGATACGAGCAGTACTTC
CDR3aa: CSVREPRLRYEQYF
len: 14
abundance: .
v_gene: TRBV29-1
j_gene: TRBJ2-7
d_gene: TRBD2

CDR3nt: TGTGCCAGCTCACCACCGCGCGGTACCGGAGACGAGCAGTACTTC
CDR3aa: CASSPPRGTGDEQYF
len: 15
abundance: .
v_gene: TRBV18
j_gene: TRBJ2-7
d_gene: .

CDR3nt: TGTGCCAGCAGTTACTCCCACAGAAATGAGCAGTTCTTC
CDR3aa: CASSYSHRNEQFF
len: 13
abundance: .
v_gene: TRBV6-5
j_gene: TRBJ2-1
d_gene: .

CDR3nt: TGTGCCAGCCTTAGAAACACTGAAGCTTTCTTT
CDR3aa: CASLRNTEAFF
len: 11
abundance: few
v_gene: TRBV27
j_gene: TRBJ1-1
d_gene: .

CDR3nt: TGTGCCAGCAGCCTAGCGGCCTGGGGCGAGCAGTACTTC
CDR3aa: CASSLAAWGEQYF
len: 13
abundance: .
v_gene: TRBV7-8
j_gene: TRBJ2-7
d_gene: TRBD2

CDR3nt: TGTGCCAGCTCACCGACGAGGACAGGGGGCTTGGAGACCCAGTACTTC
CDR3aa: CASSPTRTGGLETQYF
len: 16
abundance: .
v_gene: TRBV18
j_gene: TRBJ2-5
d_gene: TRBD1